The 20 T cell receptor beta chains reported below all come from one sample, sequenced in a study of blood T cell repertoires in COVID-19. The repertoire was sequenced with immunoSEQ multiplex PCR; TCRdb's copy has only in-frame clones and lacks some. The table has about 120,000 clones, around 90% seen once. The specimen sequenced was peripheral blood. These receptors were collected from a woman aged 55-69 years with COVID-19, enrolled during active disease.

The rearrangement joins TRBV6-2 or TRBV6-3 to TRBJ1-1, with D perhaps TRBD1 (6 bases). The V end lost 2 bases, the J end lost 0 bases, and 10 bases lay between the germline ends. The CDR3 is 15 amino acids. Germline CDR1 MNHEY, CDR2 SVGEGT. The CDR3: CASSYPGAMNTEAFF. CDR3 in DNA: TGTGCCAGCAGTTACCCAGGGGCGATGAACACTGAAGCTTTCTTT.

J is TRBJ2-7 and V is TRBV5-1, with TRBD1 as a possible D gene (5 bases). Germline V gene lookup returns CDR1 SGHRS and CDR2 YFSETQ. The CDR3 has 14 residues. Trimming left V 2 bases short and J 3 bases short, with 12 bases between. CDR3 in DNA: TGCGCCAGCAGCTTCGACAGAAATCTCTACGAGCAGTACTTC. This sequence encodes CASSFDRNLYEQYF.

V and J are TRBV11-2 and TRBJ2-7; TRBD2 aligns across 15 bases. This CDR3 contains 19 residues. The germline CDR1 and CDR2 sequences are SGHAT and FQNNGV. V lost 5 bases and J lost 0; bases outside the gene matches: 11. The CDR3 is CASSPSGLAGGPHSYEQYF. CDR3 coding DNA: TGTGCCAGCAGCCCCTCGGGACTAGCGGGGGGTCCCCACTCCTACGAGCAGTACTTC.

The chain joins TRBV30 to TRBJ2-7; 10 nucleotides align to TRBD1. The V segment lost 3 bases and the J segment 1 base; nucleotides outside the gene matches: 3. Germline loops: CDR1 GTSNPN, CDR2 SVGIG (reference sequence). The CDR3 totals 14 residues. The CDR3 protein is CAWRTGGPSYEQYF. CDR3 nucleotides: TGTGCCTGGAGGACAGGGGGCCCATCCTACGAGCAGTACTTC.

V gene TRBV5-6 combines with J gene TRBJ1-5; 7 bases align to TRBD1. The CDR3 has 17 residues. From germline, CDR1 is SGHDT and CDR2 YYEEEE. J gave up 3 bases and V 0 bases, and 9 bases lay outside the gene matches. In nucleotides, the CDR3 is TGTGCCAGCAGCTTGGGGACAGGCACCCACTCCAATCAGCCCCAGCATTTT. This translates into CASSLGTGTHSNQPQHF. Complete variable domain (other parts from reference TRBV5-6 and TRBJ1-5): DAGVTQSPTHLIKTRGQQVTLRCSPKSGHDTVSWYQQALGQGPQFIFQYYEEEERQRGNFPDRFSGHQFPNYSSELNVNALLLGDSALYLCASSLGTGTHSNQPQHFGDGTRLSIL.

The chain joins TRBV3-1 (or the pseudogene TRBV3-2) to TRBJ2-3, with 7 bases identical to TRBD2. V dropped 3 bases and J dropped 7; count of bases not matched to a gene: 10. The CDR3 is 15 amino acids. Looked up from germline, CDR1 is LGHDT and CDR2 is YNNKEL (reference sequence). The CDR3, as DNA: TGTGCCAGCAGCCAGAGCGGGGTGGGCTCGAATACGCAGTATTTT. This translates into CASSQSGVGSNTQYF.

The J gene is TRBJ1-1, the V gene TRBV2, with D possibly matching TRBD1 (6 bases). CDR3 length: 13 residues. Trimming removed 4 bases from V and 4 bases from J, with 10 bases in between. In germline, CDR1 is SNHLY, CDR2 FYNNEI. The CDR3 DNA follows: TGTGCCAGCAGTGGTCAGGGGCTCACTGAAGCTTTCTTT. Its protein is CASSGQGLTEAFF.

This clone has only a few counts. The chain is built from TRBV6-2 or TRBV6-3 and TRBJ1-5, with 9 positions matching TRBD1. The CDR3 runs to 18 residues. V lost 2 bases to trimming and J lost 0 bases; unmatched junction nucleotides: 8. Germline assignment: CDR1 MNHEY and CDR2 SVGEGT. As DNA, the CDR3 is TGTGCCAGCAGTTACGAATCACAGGGGGCCAATAGCAATCAGCCCCAGCATTTT. This gives the protein CASSYESQGANSNQPQHF.

The CDR3 loop reads CASSQIGGTGPSEAFF. The CDR3 DNA sequence: TGTGCCAGCAGCCAGATCGGGGGGACAGGGCCCTCTGAAGCTTTCTTT. The J gene is TRBJ1-1, the V gene TRBV7-3, with 9 bases matching TRBD1. J gave up 6 bases and V 5 bases, and 13 bases lay outside the gene matches. The CDR3 has 16 residues. Looked up from germline, CDR1 is SGHTA and CDR2 is FQGTGA.

This chain links TRBV5-5 with TRBJ2-3, with 11 bases fitting TRBD2. With V trimmed by 0 bases and J by 6 bases, 6 bases remained unmatched. CDR1 and CDR2 (germline): SGHKS, YYEKEE (reference sequence). The CDR3 extends over 16 amino acids. The CDR3 DNA sequence: TGTGCCAGCAGCTTGGAGTTAGCGGGGGGGCTGGATACGCAGTATTTT. As protein: CASSLELAGGLDTQYF.

This rearrangement joins TRBV19 to TRBJ2-4, with D possibly TRBD2 on 6 matching bases. Germline CDR1 and CDR2: LNHDA and SQIVND (reference sequence). The CDR3 loop spans 17 amino acids. The V end lost 3 bases, the J end lost 4 bases, and 19 bases lay between the germline ends. CDR3 nucleotides: TGTGCCAGTAGTATTACGGGAGAGGCAGCGGGTAAAAACATTCAGTACTTC. The encoded protein is CASSITGEAAGKNIQYF.

The genes are TRBV7-9 and TRBJ1-2; 7 bases align to TRBD1. The CDR3 has 14 residues. V gave up 2 bases and J gave up 4 bases; unmatched junction bases: 4. Germline CDR1 and CDR2: SEHNR and FQNEAQ (reference sequence). CDR3 amino acids: CASSLNRDSYGYTF. CDR3 sequence (DNA): TGTGCCAGCAGCTTAAACCGGGACAGCTATGGCTACACCTTC.

This sequence joins TRBV9 and TRBJ2-2; D perhaps matches TRBD1 (6 bases). This CDR3 region has 14 residues. V was clipped by 7 bases and J by 1 base, with 11 bases between them. Per germline, CDR1 SGDLS and CDR2 YYNGEE. The CDR3 sequence is CASSTGVNTGELFF. The CDR3 DNA reads as TGTGCCAGCTCGACAGGAGTGAACACCGGGGAGCTGTTTTTT.

V is TRBV30 and J is TRBJ1-4; D possibly corresponds to TRBD1 (6 bases). V was clipped by 3 bases and J by 5 bases, with 13 bases between them. CDR3 length: 14 residues. Germline V CDR1 and CDR2: GTSNPN, SVGIG (reference sequence). The CDR3 protein is CAWRKQGTNEKLFF. CDR3 bases: TGTGCCTGGAGAAAACAGGGCACGAATGAAAAACTGTTTTTT.

This clone occurred once. J is TRBJ1-1 and V is TRBV5-4, with D maybe TRBD1 (6 bases). CDR3 size: 15 residues. V was pared by 1 base and J by 1 base, with 11 bases between. The germline V gene has CDR1 SGHNT and CDR2 YYREEE (reference sequence). The CDR3 nucleotides are TGTGCCAGCAGCTTGAGGGCCAGGGGGAACACTGAAGCTTTCTTT. Encoded protein: CASSLRARGNTEAFF.

The chain links TRBV6-5 to TRBJ1-1; D possibly corresponds to TRBD1 (5 bases). Trimming cost V 7 bases and J 5 bases, with 17 bases left between them. The V gene's germline CDR1 is MNHEY and CDR2 SVGAGI. This CDR3 has 14 amino acids. This chain's CDR3 is CASMPLGRGTEAFF. CDR3 DNA: TGTGCCAGCATGCCTTTAGGGAGGGGTACTGAAGCTTTCTTT.

The chain is built from TRBV4-2 and TRBJ1-4, with D hard to call. This CDR3 is 15 amino acids long. Trimming cost V 0 bases and J 8 bases, with 13 bases left between them. Germline values: CDR1 LGHNA, CDR2 YNFKEQ. This CDR3 reads CASSQEVNREEKLFF. The DNA for the CDR3 is TGTGCCAGCAGCCAAGAGGTTAATCGAGAGGAAAAACTGTTTTTT.

CDR3 amino acids: CASSLHTLGANEQFF. CDR3 sequence (DNA): TGTGCCAGCAGTCTCCATACTCTGGGCGCGAATGAGCAGTTCTTC. This chain connects TRBV6-5 to TRBJ2-1; D remains ambiguous. CDR1 and CDR2 (germline): MNHEY, SVGAGI. The length of the CDR3 is 15 residues. Trimming shortened V by 5 bases and J by 7 bases, and 18 bases separated the two germline ends.

The chain has TRBV30 and TRBJ1-4; 7 nucleotides line up with TRBD1. V gave up 0 bases and J gave up 11 bases; unmatched junction bases: 12. The CDR3 contains 15 residues. The germline V gene encodes CDR1 GTSNPN and CDR2 SVGIG (reference sequence). This CDR3 is CAWSVLVGGAGKLFF. The CDR3 DNA follows: TGTGCCTGGAGTGTACTAGTAGGGGGCGCGGGGAAACTGTTTTTT.

The V gene is TRBV5-1, the J gene TRBJ2-7, with a possible D match to TRBD1 (6 bases). Germline CDR1 is SGHRS and CDR2 is YFSETQ. There are 13 residues in the CDR3. V was clipped by 4 bases and J by 0 bases, with 8 bases between them. The CDR3 coding sequence is TGCGCCAGCAGCGAACAGGGCTCCTACGAGCAGTACTTC. Its translation: CASSEQGSYEQYF.